This T cell receptor beta chain was captured by sequencing in a study of blood T cell repertoires in COVID-19. Across the study: From the United States, Italy and Spain came samples of acute and convalescent COVID-19. The cDNA or gDNA used as material had been derived from T cells, B-cell-depleted T cells, or PBMCs.

TCRdb keeps only in-frame clones here, not all; method: immunoSEQ multiplex PCR. The sample shows fewer than 450,000 clones, 90% of them seen only once. CDR3 length equals 14 residues. V was cut by 8 bases and J by 2 bases, with 16 bases left in between. CDR1 is KGHSH and CDR2 is LQKENI in the germline V gene. Participant-given clinical history determined each cohort assignment. Two negative PCRs, clearance, or symptom resolution characterized the recovered Cohort 3 donors. The receptor was isolated from a man between 18 and 35 years old who had recovered from COVID-19. The sequenced sample consisted of PBMCs or T cells enriched from blood (not recorded which). The rearrangement uses TRBV18 and TRBJ2-7, with D perhaps TRBD1 (6 bases). CDR3 region: CASAPWGLAYEQYF. The CDR3 nucleotides read TGTGCCAGCGCCCCTTGGGGGCTCGCCTACGAGCAGTACTTC.